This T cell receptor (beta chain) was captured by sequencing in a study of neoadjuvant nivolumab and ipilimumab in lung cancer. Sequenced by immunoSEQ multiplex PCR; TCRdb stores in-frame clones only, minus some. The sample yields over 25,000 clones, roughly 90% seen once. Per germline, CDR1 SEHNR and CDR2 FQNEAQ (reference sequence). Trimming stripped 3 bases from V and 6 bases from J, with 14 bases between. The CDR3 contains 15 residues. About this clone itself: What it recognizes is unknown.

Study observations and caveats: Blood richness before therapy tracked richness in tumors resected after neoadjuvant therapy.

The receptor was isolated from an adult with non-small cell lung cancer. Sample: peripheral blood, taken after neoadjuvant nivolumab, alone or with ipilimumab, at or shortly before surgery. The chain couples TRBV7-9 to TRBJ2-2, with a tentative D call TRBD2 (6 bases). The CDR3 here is CASSLYGRKAGELFF. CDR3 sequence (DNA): TGTGCCAGCAGCTTGTACGGGAGAAAGGCCGGGGAGCTGTTTTTT.